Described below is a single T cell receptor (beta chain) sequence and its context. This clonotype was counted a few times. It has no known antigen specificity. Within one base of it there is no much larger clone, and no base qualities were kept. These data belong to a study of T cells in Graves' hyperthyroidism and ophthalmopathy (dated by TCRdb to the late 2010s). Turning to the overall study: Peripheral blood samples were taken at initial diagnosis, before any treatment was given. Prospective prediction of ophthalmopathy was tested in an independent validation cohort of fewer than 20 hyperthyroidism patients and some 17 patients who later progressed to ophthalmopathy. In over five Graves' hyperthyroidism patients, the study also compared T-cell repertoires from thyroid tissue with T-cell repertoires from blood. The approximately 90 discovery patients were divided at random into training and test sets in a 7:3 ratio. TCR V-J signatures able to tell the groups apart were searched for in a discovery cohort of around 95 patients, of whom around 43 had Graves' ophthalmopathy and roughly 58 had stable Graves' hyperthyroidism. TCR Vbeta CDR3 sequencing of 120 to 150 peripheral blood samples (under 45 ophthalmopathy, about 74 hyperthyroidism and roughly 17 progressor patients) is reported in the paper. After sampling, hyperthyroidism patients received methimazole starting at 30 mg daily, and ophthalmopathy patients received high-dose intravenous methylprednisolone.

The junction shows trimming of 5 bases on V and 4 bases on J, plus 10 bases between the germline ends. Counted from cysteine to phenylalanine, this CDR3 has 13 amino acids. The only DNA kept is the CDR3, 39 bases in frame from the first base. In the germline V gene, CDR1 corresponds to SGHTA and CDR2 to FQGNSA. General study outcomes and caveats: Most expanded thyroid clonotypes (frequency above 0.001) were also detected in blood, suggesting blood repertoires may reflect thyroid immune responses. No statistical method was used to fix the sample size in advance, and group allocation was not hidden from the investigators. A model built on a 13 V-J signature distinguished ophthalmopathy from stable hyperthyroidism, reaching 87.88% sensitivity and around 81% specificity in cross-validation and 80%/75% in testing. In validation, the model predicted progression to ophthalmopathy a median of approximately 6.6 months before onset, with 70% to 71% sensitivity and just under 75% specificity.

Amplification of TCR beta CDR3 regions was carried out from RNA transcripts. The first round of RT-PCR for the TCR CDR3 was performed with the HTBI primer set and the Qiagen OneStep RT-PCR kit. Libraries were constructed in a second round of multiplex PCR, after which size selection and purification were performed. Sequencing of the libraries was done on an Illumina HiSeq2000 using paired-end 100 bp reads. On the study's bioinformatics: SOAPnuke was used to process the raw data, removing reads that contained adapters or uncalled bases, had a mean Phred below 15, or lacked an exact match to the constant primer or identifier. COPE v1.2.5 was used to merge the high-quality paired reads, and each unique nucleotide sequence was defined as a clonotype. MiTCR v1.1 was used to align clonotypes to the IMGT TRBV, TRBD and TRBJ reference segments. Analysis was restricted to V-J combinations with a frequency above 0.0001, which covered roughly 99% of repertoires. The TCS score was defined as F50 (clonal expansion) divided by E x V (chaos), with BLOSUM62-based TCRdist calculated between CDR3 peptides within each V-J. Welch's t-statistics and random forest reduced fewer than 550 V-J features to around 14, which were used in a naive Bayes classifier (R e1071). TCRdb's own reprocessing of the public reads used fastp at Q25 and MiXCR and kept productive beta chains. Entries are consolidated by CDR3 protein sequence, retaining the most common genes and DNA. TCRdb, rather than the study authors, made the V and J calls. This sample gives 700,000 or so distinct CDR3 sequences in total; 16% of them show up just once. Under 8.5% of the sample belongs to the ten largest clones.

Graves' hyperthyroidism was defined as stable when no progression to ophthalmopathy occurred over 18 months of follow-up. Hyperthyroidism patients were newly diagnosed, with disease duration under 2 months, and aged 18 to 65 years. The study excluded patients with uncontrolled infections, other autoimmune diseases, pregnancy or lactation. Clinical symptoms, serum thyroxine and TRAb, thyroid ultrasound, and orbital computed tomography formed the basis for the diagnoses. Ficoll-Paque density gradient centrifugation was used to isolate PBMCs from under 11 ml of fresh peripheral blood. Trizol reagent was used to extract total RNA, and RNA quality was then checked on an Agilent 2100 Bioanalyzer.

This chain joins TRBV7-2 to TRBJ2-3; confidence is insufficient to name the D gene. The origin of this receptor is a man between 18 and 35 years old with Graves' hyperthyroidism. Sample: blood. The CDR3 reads CASSPSSSDTQYF. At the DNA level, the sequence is TGTGCCAGCAGCCCAAGTAGTTCAGATACGCAGTATTTT. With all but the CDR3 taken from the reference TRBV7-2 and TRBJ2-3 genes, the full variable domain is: GAGVSQSPSNKVTEKGKDVELRCDPISGHTALYWYRQSLGQGLEFLIYFQGNSAPDKSGLPSDRFSAERTGGSVSTLTIQRTQQEDSAVYLCASSPSSSDTQYFGPGTRLTVL.